This entry lists 13 T cell receptor beta chains sequenced from one sample in a study of shared clonotypes between healthy human individuals. Naive CD8 cells were CD45RO-negative, positively selected for CCR7, excluding terminally differentiated effector memory CD45RA+ cells. Profiling relied on immunoSEQ multiplex PCR, and the TCRdb table lists in-frame clones only, not all of them. The profile shows under 2,000,000 clones, about 94% of them singletons. The sequencing input was naive CD8+ T cells sorted from blood. The origin of the receptors is a young man in good health.

This chain joins TRBV5-8 and TRBJ2-1, with D perhaps matching TRBD1 (6 bases). V lost 4 bases and J lost 16, with 15 bases in between. This CDR3 is built from 11 residues. From germline, CDR1 is SGHTS and CDR2 YDEGEE. The CDR3 nucleotides are TGTGCCAGCAGCCAAATCGGGACACAATTCTTC. Its protein product is CASSQIGTQFF.

This chain links TRBV9 with TRBJ2-7; the match to TRBD2 covers 8 bases. The CDR3 is 18 amino acids. The J segment lost 2 bases and the V segment lost 1 base, leaving 14 bases of the junction unmatched. Germline CDR1 and CDR2: SGDLS and YYNGEE. The CDR3 protein is CASSVSPLTSGSPYEQYF. CDR3 in DNA: TGTGCCAGCAGCGTATCCCCTCTTACTAGCGGTTCACCCTACGAGCAGTACTTC.

This chain uses TRBV6-5 with TRBJ1-2, with D tentatively TRBD1 (6 bases). V was shortened by 8 bases and J by 3 bases, with 13 bases between the two germline ends. Germline CDR1 MNHEY, CDR2 SVGAGI. The CDR3 extends over 13 amino acids. CDR3: CASPTGTYYGYTF. The CDR3 DNA is TGTGCCAGCCCCACAGGGACCTACTATGGCTACACCTTC.

The rearrangement joins TRBV2 to TRBJ2-2; perhaps TRBD2 as D (5 bases). CDR1 SNHLY and CDR2 FYNNEI come from the germline V gene. Trimming cost V 0 bases and J 7 bases, with 9 bases left between them. The CDR3 length is 14 residues. CDR3 sequence (DNA): TGTGCCAGCAGTGAAGCGACGGCGGGCGGGGAGCTGTTTTTT. Translating it yields CASSEATAGGELFF.

The chain combines TRBV27 with TRBJ2-3, with 9 nucleotides matching TRBD1. The germline V gene has CDR1 MNHEY and CDR2 SMNVEV (reference sequence). V gave up 8 bases and J gave up 3 bases; unmatched junction bases: 12. The CDR3 totals 16 residues. CDR3 sequence reads: CASGLTPGQGTDTQYF. CDR3 DNA sequence: TGTGCCAGCGGATTAACTCCGGGACAGGGTACAGATACGCAGTATTTT.

The chain combines TRBV28 with TRBJ2-7, with 8 bases matching TRBD1. The CDR3 loop spans 15 amino acids. Germline CDR1 and CDR2: MDHEN and SYDVKM. Trimming cost V 5 bases and J 5 bases; bases outside gene matches: 11. The CDR3 DNA is TGTGCCAGCAGTCGTACAGGGGGTTGGTTGGACGAGCAGTACTTC. This translates into CASSRTGGWLDEQYF. The full variable domain, in which reference TRBV28 and TRBJ2-7 provide the parts outside the CDR3, is DVKVTQSSRYLVKRTGEKVFLECVQDMDHENMFWYRQDPGLGLRLIYFSYDVKMKEKGDIPEGYSVSREKKERFSLILESASTNQTSMYLCASSRTGGWLDEQYFGPGTRLTVT.

The chain couples TRBV5-1 to TRBJ2-5; unclear D gene. CDR3 length: 14 amino acids. The germline CDR1 and CDR2 sequences are SGHRS and YFSETQ. V was cut by 0 bases and J by 0 bases, with 6 bases left in between. The CDR3: CASSLAADQETQYF. The CDR3, as DNA: TGCGCCAGCAGCTTGGCGGCAGACCAAGAGACCCAGTACTTC.

The rearrangement uses TRBV5-6 and TRBJ2-1; TRBD2 aligns across 7 bases. The CDR3 has 17 residues. V was pared by 1 base and J by 6 bases, with 13 bases of the junction left unmatched. Germline lookup yields CDR1 SGHDT and CDR2 YYEEEE. This CDR3 is CASSLWLAEGGFNEQFF. DNA of the CDR3: TGTGCCAGCAGCTTGTGGCTAGCGGAAGGAGGATTCAATGAGCAGTTCTTC. The full variable domain, its missing parts supplied by reference TRBV5-6 and TRBJ2-1, is DAGVTQSPTHLIKTRGQQVTLRCSPKSGHDTVSWYQQALGQGPQFIFQYYEEEERQRGNFPDRFSGHQFPNYSSELNVNALLLGDSALYLCASSLWLAEGGFNEQFFGPGTRLTVL.

The CDR3 DNA sequence: TGTGCCACCGCTGACGGAGCGAACACCGGGGAGCTGTTTTTT. Amino acid sequence: CATADGANTGELFF. The chain uses TRBV10-3 and TRBJ2-2, with unresolved D. The CDR3 length is 14 residues. V gave up 10 bases and J gave up 0 bases, with 12 bases separating them. Germline V gene sequence: CDR1 ENHRY, CDR2 SYGVKD.

This clone appeared a single time. The chain uses TRBV4-1 and TRBJ2-7; a weak D match, TRBD1 (6 bases). The CDR3 contains 16 residues. Germline CDR1 MGHRA, CDR2 YSYEKL. Trimming took off 6 bases at V and 2 bases at J, with 20 bases between the two ends. CDR3: CASSQVHRTVTYEQYF. The CDR3 region has the DNA TGCGCCAGCAGTCAGGTCCATAGGACAGTTACCTACGAGCAGTACTTC.

The chain has TRBV6-5 and TRBJ2-7, with a tentative D call TRBD1 (6 bases). Germline V gene data show CDR1 as MNHEY and CDR2 as SVGAGI. V gave up 0 bases and J gave up 5 bases, with 17 bases separating them. This CDR3 comprises 16 residues. CDR3: CASSYSRWSRGNEQYF. In DNA form, the CDR3 reads TGTGCCAGCAGTTACTCGAGATGGTCCAGGGGAAACGAGCAGTACTTC.

This sequence joins TRBV7-9 and TRBJ1-1; 9 bases fit TRBD1. The CDR3 sequence is 15 residues long. Unmatched junction bases numbered 8, after V lost 6 bases and J lost 3 bases. CDR1 and CDR2 (germline): SEHNR, FQNEAQ (reference sequence). DNA of the CDR3: TGTGCCAGCAGTACCGGACAGGGGCTTCACACTGAAGCTTTCTTT. Translated: CASSTGQGLHTEAFF.

The chain uses TRBV4-1 and TRBJ1-2; 9 nucleotides line up with TRBD1. Germline V gives CDR1 MGHRA, CDR2 YSYEKL. J gave up 7 bases and V 3 bases, and 6 bases lay outside the gene matches. CDR3 length: 14 amino acids. The CDR3 loop reads CASSQTGTGSGYTF. The CDR3 nucleotides are TGCGCCAGCAGCCAGACCGGGACAGGGTCTGGCTACACCTTC.